This T cell receptor (beta chain) was captured in a study of blood T cell repertoires in COVID-19. About the research overall: Italy, Spain and the United States were the sources of the convalescent and acute COVID-19 samples. PBMCs, B-cell-depleted T cells, or T cells were the source of the cDNA or gDNA that made up the material.

The J segment lost 6 bases and the V segment lost 4 bases, leaving 17 bases of the junction unmatched. The germline V gene has CDR1 SGDLS and CDR2 YYNGEE. The CDR3 is 18 amino acids. Original processing notes: Nucleated cell counts were estimated from reference gene primer amplification. Some clones are missing from TCRdb's copy, which holds only in-frame ones; the method was immunoSEQ multiplex PCR. V and J calls and clone size come straight from that table; D and trimming were deduced from the DNA. The repertoire holds 70,000 to 95,000 clones, with about 82% as singletons. The V call is TRBV9, the J call TRBJ2-1, with 9 bases fitting TRBD2. Sequenced input: peripheral blood. The source of this sequence is a human donor in a cohort sampled during active COVID-19. The CDR3 sequence is CASSSIGGGGGRVNEQFF. As DNA, the CDR3 is TGTGCCAGCAGCTCTATTGGCGGCGGGGGGGGCCGGGTCAATGAGCAGTTCTTC.